This T cell receptor beta chain was captured in a study of beta chain features in type 1 diabetes. Across the whole study: Patients did not differ from healthy donors in age, gender or cell yield. Examination spanned 90 million to 140 million sorted cells from all samples. General study findings and limits: Researchers reported that naive, central memory and Treg TCRB repertoires appeared more similar in patients than in healthy donors.

As regards this clone: The antigen is unknown.

Sequenced material consisted of expressed TCRB transcripts (all of the isolated RNA was reverse transcribed). The study sequenced naive, central memory and regulatory T cell samples to an average of about 3.8 million reads. Here immunoSEQ multiplex PCR was the method, and the copy in TCRdb shows in-frame clones only, minus some. The data show about 370,000 clones, around 15% seen once. V lost 3 bases and J lost 2; bases outside the gene matches: 3. The CDR3 has 14 amino acids. Germline CDR1 MDHEN, CDR2 SYDVKM. The V call is TRBV28, the J call TRBJ2-7, with 8 bases that match TRBD2. What was sequenced was naive CD4+ T cells from blood. The receptor was isolated from a woman between 18 and 29 years old in good health. In nucleotides, the CDR3 is TGTGCCAGCAGTTTGATAGCGGGAACCTACGAGCAGTACTTC. Translating gives CASSLIAGTYEQYF.